A single sample is the source of the 21 T cell receptor gamma chains below, sequenced in a study of gamma-delta T cells after stem cell transplantation (dated by TCRdb to 2015 to 2016). The method was RT-PCR. This sample was sequenced with an Illumina MiSeq. After TCRdb called clones again from the public reads with CATT, rows with identical DNA were merged. This sample lists fewer than 1,500 gamma-chain clones; about 3.3% were detected once. The top ten clonotypes cover 30% to 40% of the sample. The sequenced sample was gamma-delta T cells. These receptors were taken from a human donor. It is not recorded whose cells these are; they may come from a transplant donor.

This clone is labeled as medium-sized. The rearrangement links TRGV3 to TRGJ1 or TRGJ2. V lost 3 bases and J lost 7; bases outside the gene matches: 6. The CDR3 spans 12 residues. Germline loops: CDR1 VTNTFY, CDR2 YDVSTARD (reference sequence). The CDR3 region has the DNA TGTGCCACCTGGGACGGGAACTATAAGAAACTCTTT. Translation gives CATWDGNYKKLF.

This sequence joins TRGV9 and TRGJP. This CDR3 contains 17 residues. Trimming took 1 base from V and 7 from J; bases not matched to a gene: 7. The germline gives CDR1 GITISATS, CDR2 ISYDGTV (reference sequence). The CDR3, as DNA: TGTGCCTTGTGGGAGGTTAAAAGGGAGTTGGGCAAAAAAATCAAGGTATTT. This translates into CALWEVKRELGKKIKVF.

Judged by abundance, this clone is medium-sized. Different DNA sequences within this sample yield the same CDR3. V and J are TRGV9 and TRGJP. The germline V gene has CDR1 GITISATS and CDR2 ISYDGTV (reference sequence). Unmatched junction bases numbered 2, after V lost 0 bases and J lost 6 bases. CDR3 length: 16 residues. The CDR3 loop reads CALWEVGELGKKIKVF. CDR3 nucleotide sequence: TGTGCCTTGTGGGAGGTGGGAGAGTTGGGCAAAAAAATCAAGGTATTT.

By share, this clone ranks as large. Other nucleotide sequences from this sample produce the same CDR3. This chain uses TRGV9 with TRGJP. This CDR3 spans 16 amino acids. The junction had 2 bases not matched to a gene; V was cut back by 1 base and J by 5 bases. Looked up from germline, CDR1 is GITISATS and CDR2 is ISYDGTV (reference sequence). The CDR3 nucleotides are TGTGCCTTGTGGGAGGTTGAAGAGTTGGGCAAAAAAATCAAGGTATTT. As protein: CALWEVEELGKKIKVF.

As to this clone: This could be a read error, since a much larger clone is one nucleotide away. The gene calls are TRGV4 and TRGJ1 or TRGJ2. Germline trimming cut 6 bases from V and 2 bases from J; bases unmatched to any gene: 10. CDR1 is EGSTGY and CDR2 is YDSYTSSV in the germline V gene. The CDR3 loop spans 14 amino acids. The CDR3 DNA reads TGTGCCACCTGGACATGGGTTGATTATTATAAGAAACTCTTT. Its protein product is CATWTWVDYYKKLF.

Worth noting for this clone: The protein TCRdb lists belongs to a much larger clone and differs from this DNA's translation at residue 4, which points to a read error; the protein shown is made from the DNA. The chain couples TRGV4 to TRGJ1 or TRGJ2. This CDR3 region has 15 residues. Germline V gene data show CDR1 as EGSTGY and CDR2 as YDSYTSSV. CDR3 bases: TGTGCCACCCGGGATGGCTTTCCCGATTATTATAAGAAACTCTTT. It encodes CATRDGFPDYYKKLF.

Relative to its sample, this clone is hyperexpanded. Other nucleotide sequences in the sample specify the same CDR3. This chain links TRGV9 with TRGJP. The junction had 3 bases not matched to a gene; V was cut back by 4 bases and J by 6 bases. Germline V gives CDR1 GITISATS, CDR2 ISYDGTV (reference sequence). There are 15 residues in the CDR3. CDR3 nucleotides: TGTGCCTTGTGGGATACAGAGTTGGGCAAAAAAATCAAGGTATTT. This gives the protein CALWDTELGKKIKVF.

This clone is medium-sized within its sample. The J gene is TRGJP, the V gene TRGV9. The V segment lost 2 bases and the J segment 3 bases; nucleotides outside the gene matches: 10. Germline assignment: CDR1 GITISATS and CDR2 ISYDGTV (reference sequence). This CDR3 contains 19 residues. DNA of the CDR3: TGTGCCTTGTGGGAGGAGGCCCTTCAGCAAGAGTTGGGCAAAAAAATCAAGGTATTT. Translation gives CALWEEALQQELGKKIKVF.

This clone is termed medium-sized. The chain links TRGV9 to TRGJ1 or TRGJ2. Germline V CDR1 and CDR2: GITISATS, ISYDGTV (reference sequence). V gave up 4 bases and J gave up 2 bases; unmatched junction bases: 5. The CDR3 sequence is 13 residues long. CDR3 region: CALWDPDYYKKLF. Here the CDR3 DNA reads TGTGCCTTGTGGGATCCTGATTATTATAAGAAACTCTTT.

By its share, this clone is medium-sized. The DNA for the CDR3 is TGTGCCACCTGGCTGAATTATTATAAGAAACTCTTT. Its translation is CATWLNYYKKLF. The chain recombines TRGV8 with TRGJ1 or TRGJ2. V trimming: 6 bases; J trimming: 0 bases; junction bases outside the gene matches: 2. The CDR3 sequence is 12 residues long. CDR1 and CDR2 from the germline V gene are VENAVY and YDSYNSRV.

On this clone: A read error likely explains why the TCRdb protein, taken from a much larger clone, differs from this DNA's translation at residue 10; the protein shown is translated from the DNA. The V gene is TRGV9, the J gene TRGJP. The germline CDR1 and CDR2 sequences are GITISATS and ISYDGTV (reference sequence). This CDR3 spans 17 amino acids. The CDR3 reads CALWEVSQEMGKKIKVF. For the CDR3, the DNA is TGTGCCTTGTGGGAGGTATCTCAAGAGATGGGCAAAAAAATCAAGGTATTT.

Within the sample, this clone is large. The chain recombines TRGV9 with TRGJ1 or TRGJ2. J gave up 6 bases and V 3 bases, and 14 bases lay outside the gene matches. The CDR3 runs to 15 residues. Germline lookup yields CDR1 GITISATS and CDR2 ISYDGTV (reference sequence). CDR3 sequence reads: CALWEIVLGGYKKLF. For the CDR3, the DNA is TGTGCCTTGTGGGAGATAGTATTGGGGGGTTATAAGAAACTCTTT.

This clone is deemed medium-sized. Given a much more abundant clone one base away, this may be a read error. Other nucleotide sequences from this sample produce the same CDR3. The chain uses TRGV9 and TRGJP. V shed 1 base, J shed 4 bases, and the junction held 1 base outside the gene matches. This CDR3 is 16 amino acids long. CDR1 and CDR2 from the germline V gene are GITISATS and ISYDGTV (reference sequence). CDR3 nucleotides: TGTGCCTTGTGGGAGGTCCAAGAGTTGGGCAAAAAAATCAAGGTATTT. It yields the protein CALWEVQELGKKIKVF.

This clone is classed as medium-sized. Other DNA sequences within the sample encode an identical CDR3. This sequence joins TRGV9 and TRGJP. CDR1 is GITISATS and CDR2 is ISYDGTV in the germline V gene (reference sequence). There are 17 residues in the CDR3. V trimming: 0 bases; J trimming: 5 bases; junction bases outside the gene matches: 4. The chain's CDR3 is CALWEVAEELGKKIKVF. The CDR3 nucleotides are TGTGCCTTGTGGGAGGTGGCAGAAGAGTTGGGCAAAAAAATCAAGGTATTT.

By share, this clone ranks as medium-sized. Additional DNA sequences in this sample encode the identical CDR3. The rearrangement uses TRGV9 and TRGJP. Germline lookup yields CDR1 GITISATS and CDR2 ISYDGTV (reference sequence). Germline trimming cut 3 bases from V and 4 bases from J; bases unmatched to any gene: 3. This CDR3 has 16 amino acids. The CDR3: CALWEQQELGKKIKVF. CDR3 nucleotides: TGTGCCTTGTGGGAGCAACAAGAGTTGGGCAAAAAAATCAAGGTATTT.

This clone came up a few times. A much larger clone sits a single nucleotide away, making a read error possible. Other nucleotide sequences from this sample produce the same CDR3. The rearrangement links TRGV9 to TRGJ1 or TRGJ2. The CDR3 runs 11 residues. CDR1 is GITISATS and CDR2 is ISYDGTV in the germline V gene (reference sequence). The CDR3 DNA reads TGTGCCTTGTGGGAGGTGAAGAAGAAACTCTTC. It translates to CALWEVKKKLF.

In this sample, this clone is large. The DNA for the CDR3 is TGTGCCTTGTGGGAGGTTCGGTTGGGCAAAAAAATCAAGGTATTT. It encodes CALWEVRLGKKIKVF. The chain uses TRGV9 and TRGJP. Germline CDR1 is GITISATS and CDR2 is ISYDGTV (reference sequence). The trim removed 1 base at V and 9 bases at J, leaving 3 bases unmatched. The CDR3 is 15 residues long.

By its share, this clone is medium-sized. CDR3 sequence reads: CALWEGYKKLF. CDR3 bases: TGTGCCTTGTGGGAGGGTTATAAGAAACTCTTT. J is TRGJ1 or TRGJ2 and V is TRGV9. The V segment lost 2 bases and the J segment 6 bases; nucleotides outside the gene matches: 1. The CDR3 loop spans 11 amino acids. CDR1 is GITISATS and CDR2 is ISYDGTV in the germline V gene (reference sequence).

Points on this clone: TCRdb assigns this DNA the protein of a much larger clone, which departs from its translation at residue 3; this likely reflects a read error, and the protein shown comes from translating the DNA. The rearrangement uses TRGV9 and TRGJ1 or TRGJ2. The CDR3 sequence is 13 residues long. The germline V gene has CDR1 GITISATS and CDR2 ISYDGTV (reference sequence). CDR3 DNA: TGTGCCTGGTGGGAGGCCAATTATTATAAGAAACTCTTT. This translates into CAWWEANYYKKLF.

This clone has more than one count but fewer than ten. TCRdb lists the protein of a much larger clone for this DNA, which differs at residue 4, so this is likely a read error; the protein given here is translated from the DNA itself. The chain couples TRGV4 to TRGJ1 or TRGJ2. The CDR3 is 12 amino acids. Germline lookup yields CDR1 EGSTGY and CDR2 YDSYTSSV. CDR3 in amino acids: CATREGYYKKLF. The CDR3, as DNA: TGTGCCACCCGGGAGGGATATTATAAGAAACTCTTT.

Judged by abundance, this clone is medium-sized. The chain links TRGV9 to TRGJP. The junction had 5 bases not matched to a gene; V was cut back by 0 bases and J by 6 bases. The CDR3 is 17 amino acids. The germline CDR1 and CDR2 sequences are GITISATS and ISYDGTV (reference sequence). The CDR3 sequence is CALWEVHPELGKKIKVF. The DNA for the CDR3 is TGTGCCTTGTGGGAGGTGCACCCAGAGTTGGGCAAAAAAATCAAGGTATTT.